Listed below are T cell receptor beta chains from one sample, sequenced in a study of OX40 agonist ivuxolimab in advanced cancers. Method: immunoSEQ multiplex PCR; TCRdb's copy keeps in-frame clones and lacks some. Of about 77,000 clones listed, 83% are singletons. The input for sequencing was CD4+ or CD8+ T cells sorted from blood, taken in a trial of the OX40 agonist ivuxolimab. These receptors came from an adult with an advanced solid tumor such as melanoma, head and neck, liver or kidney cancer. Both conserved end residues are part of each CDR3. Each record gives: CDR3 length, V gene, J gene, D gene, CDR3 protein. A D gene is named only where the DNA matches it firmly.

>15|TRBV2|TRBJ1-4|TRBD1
CASSRDRVTGEKLFF
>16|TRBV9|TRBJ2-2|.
CASSVASETATGELFF
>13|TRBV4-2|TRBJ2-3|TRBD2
CASSHGRTDTQYF
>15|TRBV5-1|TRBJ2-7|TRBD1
CASSLAPTGVGEQYF
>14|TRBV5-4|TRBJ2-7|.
CASSQKQGTNEQYF
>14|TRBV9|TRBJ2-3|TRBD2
CASSPGLEADTQYF
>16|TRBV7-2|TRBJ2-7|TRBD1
CASSPTTGTGLYEQYF
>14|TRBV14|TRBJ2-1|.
CASSRTFDYNEQFF
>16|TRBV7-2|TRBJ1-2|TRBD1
CASAPWGTGPAVGYTF
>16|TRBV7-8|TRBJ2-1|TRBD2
CASSLRGRDTYNEQFF
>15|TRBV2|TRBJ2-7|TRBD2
CASSPGGSRSYEQYF
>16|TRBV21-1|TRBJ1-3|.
CASSVVEKSTGNTIYF
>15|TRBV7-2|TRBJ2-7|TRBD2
CASTSGLANSYEQYF
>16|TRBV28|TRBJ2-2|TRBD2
CASSLGLAGGTGELFF
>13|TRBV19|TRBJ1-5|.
CASSRDGNQPQHF